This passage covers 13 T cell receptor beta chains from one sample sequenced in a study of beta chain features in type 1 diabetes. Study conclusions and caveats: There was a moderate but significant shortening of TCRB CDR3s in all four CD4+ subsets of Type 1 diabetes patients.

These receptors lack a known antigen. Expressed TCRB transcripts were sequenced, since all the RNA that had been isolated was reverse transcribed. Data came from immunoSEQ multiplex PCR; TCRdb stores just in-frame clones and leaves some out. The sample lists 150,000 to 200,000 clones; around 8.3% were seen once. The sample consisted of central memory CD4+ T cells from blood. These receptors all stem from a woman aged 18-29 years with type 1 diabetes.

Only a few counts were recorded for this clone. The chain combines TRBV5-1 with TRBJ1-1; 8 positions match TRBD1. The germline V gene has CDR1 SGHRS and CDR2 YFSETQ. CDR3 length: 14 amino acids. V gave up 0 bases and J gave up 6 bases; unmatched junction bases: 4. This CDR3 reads CASSLGTGYPEAFF. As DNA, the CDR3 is TGCGCCAGCAGCTTGGGGACAGGGTATCCTGAAGCTTTCTTT.

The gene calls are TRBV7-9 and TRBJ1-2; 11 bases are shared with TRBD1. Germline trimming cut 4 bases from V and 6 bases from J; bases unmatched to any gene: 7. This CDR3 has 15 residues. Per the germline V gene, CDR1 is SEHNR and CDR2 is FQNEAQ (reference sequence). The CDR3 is CASSSGGQGADGYTF. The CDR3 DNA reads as TGTGCCAGCAGCTCTGGTGGACAGGGGGCTGATGGCTACACCTTC.

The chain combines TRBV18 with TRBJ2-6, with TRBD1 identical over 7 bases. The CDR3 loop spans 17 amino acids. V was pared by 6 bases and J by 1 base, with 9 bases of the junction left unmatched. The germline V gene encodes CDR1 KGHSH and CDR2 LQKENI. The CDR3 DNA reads TGTGCCAGCTCCCTCACAGGGGCGAGATCTGGGGCCAACGTCCTGACTTTC. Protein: CASSLTGARSGANVLTF. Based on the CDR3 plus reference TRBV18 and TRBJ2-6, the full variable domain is NAGVMQNPRHLVRRRGQEARLRCSPMKGHSHVYWYRQLPEEGLKFMVYLQKENIIDESGMPKERFSAEFPKEGPSILRIQQVVRGDSAAYFCASSLTGARSGANVLTFGAGSRLTVL.

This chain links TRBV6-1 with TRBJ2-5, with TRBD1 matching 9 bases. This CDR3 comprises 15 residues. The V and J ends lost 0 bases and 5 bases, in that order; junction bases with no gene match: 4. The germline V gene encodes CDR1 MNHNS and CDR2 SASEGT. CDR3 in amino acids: CASSEAWDRVETQYF. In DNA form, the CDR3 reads TGTGCCAGCAGTGAAGCTTGGGACAGGGTGGAGACCCAGTACTTC.

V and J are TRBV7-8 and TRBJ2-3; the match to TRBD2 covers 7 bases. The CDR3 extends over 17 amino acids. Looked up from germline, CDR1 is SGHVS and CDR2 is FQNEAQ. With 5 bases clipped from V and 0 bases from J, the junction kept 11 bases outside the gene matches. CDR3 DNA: TGTGCCAGCAGCCCCCCGGGTCTAGCGGCTAGCACAGATACGCAGTATTTT. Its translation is CASSPPGLAASTDTQYF.

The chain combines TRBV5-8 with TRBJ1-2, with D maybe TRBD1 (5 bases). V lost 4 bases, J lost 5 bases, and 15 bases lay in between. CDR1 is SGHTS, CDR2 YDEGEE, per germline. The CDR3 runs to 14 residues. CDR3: CASSLGPGWYGYTF. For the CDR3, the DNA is TGTGCCAGCAGCCTCGGCCCAGGGTGGTATGGCTACACCTTC.

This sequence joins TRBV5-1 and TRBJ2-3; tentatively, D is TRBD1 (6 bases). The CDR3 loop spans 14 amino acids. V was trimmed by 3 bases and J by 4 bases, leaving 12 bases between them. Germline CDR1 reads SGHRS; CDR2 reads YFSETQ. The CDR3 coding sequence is TGCGCCAGCAGCTATGGACAGAAGGCAGATACGCAGTATTTT. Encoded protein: CASSYGQKADTQYF.

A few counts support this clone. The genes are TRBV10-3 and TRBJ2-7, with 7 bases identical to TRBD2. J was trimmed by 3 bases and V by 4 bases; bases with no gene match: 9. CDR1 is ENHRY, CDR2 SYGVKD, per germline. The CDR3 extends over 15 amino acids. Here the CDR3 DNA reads TGTGCCATCAGTGCAAGTAGCGGGTCCGACTACGAGCAGTACTTC. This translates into CAISASSGSDYEQYF.

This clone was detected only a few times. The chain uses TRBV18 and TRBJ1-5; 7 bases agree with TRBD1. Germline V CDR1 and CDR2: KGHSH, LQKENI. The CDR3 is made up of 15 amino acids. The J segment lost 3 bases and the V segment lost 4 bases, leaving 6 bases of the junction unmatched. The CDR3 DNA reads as TGTGCCAGCTCACTACAACAGGGGAACAATCAGCCCCAGCATTTT. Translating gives CASSLQQGNNQPQHF.

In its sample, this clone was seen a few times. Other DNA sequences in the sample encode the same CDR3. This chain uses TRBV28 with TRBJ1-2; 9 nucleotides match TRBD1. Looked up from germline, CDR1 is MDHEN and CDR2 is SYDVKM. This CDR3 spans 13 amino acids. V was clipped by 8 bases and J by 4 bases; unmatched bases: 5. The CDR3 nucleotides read TGTGCCAGCCGGACAGGGGAAGGCTATGGCTACACCTTC. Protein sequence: CASRTGEGYGYTF.

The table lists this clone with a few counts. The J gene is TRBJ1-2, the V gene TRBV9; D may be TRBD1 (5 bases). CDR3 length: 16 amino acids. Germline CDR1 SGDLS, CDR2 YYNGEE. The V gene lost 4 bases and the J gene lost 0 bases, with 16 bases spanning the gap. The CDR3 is CASSPQVAGANYGYTF. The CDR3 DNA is TGTGCCAGCAGCCCACAGGTGGCAGGAGCTAACTATGGCTACACCTTC.

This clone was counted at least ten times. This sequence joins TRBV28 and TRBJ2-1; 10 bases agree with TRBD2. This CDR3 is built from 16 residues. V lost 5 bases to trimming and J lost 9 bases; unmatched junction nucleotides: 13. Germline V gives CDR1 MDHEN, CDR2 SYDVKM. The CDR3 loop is CASSPPIAGGGGEQFF. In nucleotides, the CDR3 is TGTGCCAGCAGTCCCCCAATAGCGGGAGGAGGAGGTGAGCAGTTCTTC.

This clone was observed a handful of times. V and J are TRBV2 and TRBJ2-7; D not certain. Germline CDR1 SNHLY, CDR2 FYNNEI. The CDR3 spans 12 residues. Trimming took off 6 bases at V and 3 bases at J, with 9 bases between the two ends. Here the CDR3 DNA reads TGTGCCAGCAGACCACTTAACTACGAGCAGTACTTC. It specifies CASRPLNYEQYF.